The 20 T cell receptor beta chains below were found in one sample sequenced in a study of blood T cell repertoires in COVID-19. Profiling relied on immunoSEQ multiplex PCR, and the TCRdb table lists in-frame clones only, not all of them. The sample contains about 280,000 clones, approximately 88% of which appear only once. Sequencing used PBMCs or T cells enriched from blood (not recorded which). The receptors stem from a woman in her forties who had recovered from COVID-19.

This sequence joins TRBV6-5 and TRBJ2-7, with 8 positions matching TRBD1. CDR3 length: 13 residues. CDR1 and CDR2 from the germline V gene are MNHEY and SVGAGI. V dropped 5 bases and J dropped 6; count of bases not matched to a gene: 6. The CDR3 spells CASSLGTGPEQYF. The CDR3 region has the DNA TGTGCCAGCAGTCTCGGGACAGGCCCCGAGCAGTACTTC.

On this clone: Within the sample, other DNA sequences also encode this same CDR3. This chain links TRBV28 with TRBJ2-7; tentatively, D is TRBD1 (5 bases). Germline-derived CDR1 and CDR2 are MDHEN and SYDVKM. V was shortened by 2 bases and J by 6 bases, with 5 bases between the two germline ends. CDR3 size: 11 residues. The CDR3 loop is CASSLRGEQYF. The CDR3, as DNA: TGTGCCAGCAGTTTAAGGGGCGAGCAGTACTTC. The whole variable domain, filled in from reference TRBV28 and TRBJ2-7, reads DVKVTQSSRYLVKRTGEKVFLECVQDMDHENMFWYRQDPGLGLRLIYFSYDVKMKEKGDIPEGYSVSREKKERFSLILESASTNQTSMYLCASSLRGEQYFGPGTRLTVT.

V is TRBV19 and J is TRBJ2-2, with D perhaps matching TRBD1 (6 bases). The V and J ends lost 10 bases and 1 base respectively, with 13 bases between them. There are 14 residues in the CDR3. Germline values: CDR1 LNHDA, CDR2 SQIVND (reference sequence). The chain's CDR3 is CATRGSLNTGELFF. In nucleotides, the CDR3 is TGTGCCACCAGGGGAAGCCTGAACACCGGGGAGCTGTTTTTT. The full variable domain, rest sourced from reference TRBV19 and TRBJ2-2, is DGGITQSPKYLFRKEGQNVTLSCEQNLNHDAMYWYRQDPGQGLRLIYYSQIVNDFQKGDIAEGYSVSREKKESFPLTVTSAQKNPTAFYLCATRGSLNTGELFFGEGSRLTVL.

The rearrangement joins TRBV5-1 to TRBJ1-6; D is unclear. Per germline, CDR1 SGHRS and CDR2 YFSETQ. This CDR3 region has 12 residues. Deletions cut 2 bases from V and 9 bases from J, with 6 bases between. The CDR3: CASSFNISPLHF. In nucleotides, the CDR3 is TGCGCCAGCAGCTTCAACATTTCACCCCTCCACTTT.

This chain connects TRBV19 to TRBJ2-7, with 7 nucleotides matching TRBD1. The CDR3 consists of 15 residues. CDR1 LNHDA and CDR2 SQIVND come from the germline V gene (reference sequence). Losses at the gene ends were 6 bases for V and 0 bases for J; bases not matched to a gene: 8. The CDR3 sequence: CASSIRTGDSYEQYF. Here the CDR3 DNA reads TGTGCCAGTAGCATACGGACAGGTGACTCCTACGAGCAGTACTTC.

V gene TRBV3-1 (or the pseudogene TRBV3-2) combines with J gene TRBJ2-3; the match to TRBD2 covers 7 bases. Germline CDR1 reads LGHDT; CDR2 reads YNNKEL (reference sequence). The CDR3 extends over 14 amino acids. V shed 1 base, J shed 4 bases, and the junction held 2 bases outside the gene matches. CDR3 region: CASSQAGGADTQYF. The DNA for the CDR3 is TGTGCCAGCAGCCAAGCGGGAGGCGCAGATACGCAGTATTTT.

The chain employs TRBV18 and TRBJ2-3; tentative D call: TRBD1 (6 bases). This CDR3 is built from 16 residues. V gave up 0 bases and J gave up 0 bases, with 10 bases separating them. Germline CDR1 reads KGHSH; CDR2 reads LQKENI. Written as DNA, the CDR3 is TGTGCCAGCTCACCACCGGGACACCTTAGCACAGATACGCAGTATTTT. Its protein product is CASSPPGHLSTDTQYF.

V usage is TRBV4-3 and J usage is TRBJ2-3; the match to TRBD2 covers 7 bases. The germline CDR1 and CDR2 sequences are LGHNA and YSLEER. This CDR3 has 18 residues. V shed 0 bases, J shed 2 bases, and the junction held 11 bases outside the gene matches. The CDR3 spells CASSQELTGTTHTDTQYF. CDR3 nucleotides: TGCGCCAGCAGCCAAGAACTGACCGGGACTACCCACACAGATACGCAGTATTTT.

The chain couples TRBV7-2 to TRBJ2-7; TRBD2 matches at 8 bases. The CDR3 runs 14 residues. Trimming took 0 bases from V and 4 from J; bases not matched to a gene: 2. Per germline, CDR1 SGHTA and CDR2 FQGNSA. The CDR3 bases are TGTGCCAGCAGCTTAGCAGGGACTAGTTACGAGCAGTACTTC. It codes for CASSLAGTSYEQYF. Full variable domain (missing parts from reference TRBV7-2 and TRBJ2-7): GAGVSQSPSNKVTEKGKDVELRCDPISGHTALYWYRQSLGQGLEFLIYFQGNSAPDKSGLPSDRFSAERTGGSVSTLTIQRTQQEDSAVYLCASSLAGTSYEQYFGPGTRLTVT.

Comment on this clone: Other DNA sequences within the sample encode an identical CDR3. This sequence joins TRBV18 and TRBJ2-2; TRBD1 matches 7 bases. V shed 6 bases and J 0 bases; nucleotides not matched to a gene: 4. Germline values: CDR1 KGHSH, CDR2 LQKENI. The CDR3 totals 15 residues. CDR3: CASSSGTANTGELFF. DNA of the CDR3: TGTGCCAGCTCCTCCGGGACAGCGAACACCGGGGAGCTGTTTTTT.

A single count supports this clone. The rearrangement uses TRBV4-3 and TRBJ2-2; 7 nucleotides match TRBD1. The CDR3 is 15 residues long. Trimming cost V 2 bases and J 7 bases; bases outside gene matches: 7. Per the germline V gene, CDR1 is LGHNA and CDR2 is YSLEER. CDR3: CASSQYRQGDGELFF. As DNA, the CDR3 is TGCGCCAGCAGCCAATATAGACAGGGCGACGGGGAGCTGTTTTTT.

This clone showed up just once. The chain links TRBV28 to TRBJ1-2; D may be TRBD1 (6 bases). V was clipped by 5 bases and J by 6 bases, with 22 bases between them. Germline V gene data show CDR1 as MDHEN and CDR2 as SYDVKM. CDR3 length: 16 residues. CDR3 amino acids: CASSPLVMRGADGYTF. As DNA, the CDR3 is TGTGCCAGCAGTCCCCTCGTTATGCGGGGGGCCGATGGCTACACCTTC.

This clone was counted a single time. This chain connects TRBV4-3 to TRBJ1-3; TRBD1 is a possible D gene (5 bases). Germline CDR1 and CDR2: LGHNA and YSLEER. The CDR3 length is 15 residues. V was shortened by 0 bases and J by 0 bases, with 6 bases between the two germline ends. The CDR3 DNA is TGCGCCAGCAGCCAAGACGGGGGCTCTGGAAACACCATATATTTT. Protein sequence: CASSQDGGSGNTIYF.

The rearrangement links TRBV18 to TRBJ1-2; 7 nucleotides line up with TRBD1. The CDR3 is made up of 14 amino acids. Germline CDR1 and CDR2: KGHSH and LQKENI. V shed 3 bases, J shed 3 bases, and the junction held 4 bases outside the gene matches. In DNA, the CDR3 is TGTGCCAGCTCACCGTCTCAGGGGGACTATGGCTACACCTTC. It translates to CASSPSQGDYGYTF.

V is TRBV15 and J is TRBJ1-6; D not certain. V shed 6 bases and J shed 5 bases, with 5 bases lying between them. Germline CDR1 and CDR2: LNHNV and YYDKDF (reference sequence). The CDR3 runs 12 residues. The CDR3 region is CATRENNSPLHF. DNA of the CDR3: TGTGCCACCAGAGAGAATAATTCACCCCTCCACTTT. Supplemented by reference TRBV15 and TRBJ1-6, the full variable domain reads DAMVIQNPRYQVTQFGKPVTLSCSQTLNHNVMYWYQQKSSQAPKLLFHYYDKDFNNEADTPDNFQSRRPNTSFCFLDIRSPGLGDTAMYLCATRENNSPLHFGNGTRLTVT.

The J gene is TRBJ2-5, the V gene TRBV4-3; D perhaps matches TRBD2 (6 bases). Per the germline V gene, CDR1 is LGHNA and CDR2 is YSLEER. Trimming pared 4 bases from V and 1 base from J, leaving 10 bases between. The CDR3 loop spans 14 amino acids. CDR3 nucleotides: TGCGCCAGCAGCCTATCAGCGGGCCAAGAGACCCAGTACTTC. Translating it yields CASSLSAGQETQYF.

The J gene is TRBJ2-5, the V gene TRBV6-2 or TRBV6-3; D ambiguous. The germline gives CDR1 MNHEY, CDR2 SVGEGT. The CDR3 has 13 residues. V lost 3 bases and J 1 base, leaving 6 bases between the germline ends. This CDR3 reads CASSYPFQETQYF. The CDR3 DNA sequence: TGTGCCAGCAGTTATCCATTCCAAGAGACCCAGTACTTC.

The CDR3 protein is CASSPWTLYEQYF. In DNA, the CDR3 is TGTGCCAGCAGCCCATGGACTCTCTACGAGCAGTACTTC. The rearrangement joins TRBV7-2 to TRBJ2-7; tentative D call: TRBD2 (5 bases). CDR1 SGHTA and CDR2 FQGNSA come from the germline V gene. The V end was cut by 5 bases, the J end by 3 bases, with 11 bases between. The length of the CDR3 is 13 residues.

This sequence joins TRBV5-6 and TRBJ2-1, with TRBD2 matching 15 bases. V shed 3 bases, J shed 16 bases, and the junction held 2 bases outside the gene matches. This CDR3 has 12 residues. CDR1 is SGHDT and CDR2 is YYEEEE in the germline V gene. The CDR3 protein is CASSWTSGRAFF. CDR3 coding DNA: TGTGCCAGCAGCTGGACTAGCGGGAGGGCCTTCTTC.

With respect to this clone: Other DNA sequences in this sample translate to the same CDR3. The genes are TRBV7-8 and TRBJ2-7, with 10 positions matching TRBD2. Germline loops: CDR1 SGHVS, CDR2 FQNEAQ. The V and J ends lost 1 base and 2 bases, in that order; junction bases with no gene match: 2. The CDR3 runs to 15 residues. The CDR3 sequence is CASSLVLAGAYEQYF. The CDR3 DNA is TGTGCCAGCAGCTTAGTGCTAGCGGGGGCCTACGAGCAGTACTTC.